This TCR beta chain emerged from a study of blood T cell repertoires in COVID-19. Study context: PBMCs, B-cell-depleted T cells, or T cells provided the cDNA or gDNA that made up the material.

Sequencing was performed with immunoSEQ multiplex PCR; in TCRdb, only in-frame clones are kept and a portion is missing. Of some 130,000 clones in the sample, roughly 91% were seen once. The germline gives CDR1 MDHEN, CDR2 SYDVKM. CDR3 length: 17 amino acids. V was clipped by 5 bases and J by 9 bases; unmatched bases: 13. A single count supports this clone. The J gene is TRBJ1-6, the V gene TRBV28, with TRBD1 matching 10 bases. The sequencing sample was made of peripheral blood. This sequence was found in a man aged 45-65 years with active or convalescent COVID-19. The CDR3 nucleotides read TGTGCCAGCAGTCCCGCAGATAGACAGGGGGCGCGTTCACCCCTCCACTTT. Translating it yields CASSPADRQGARSPLHF.